Given below is one T cell receptor beta chain in context. Which antigen it targets is not known. No clone much larger than this one lies a single base away; base qualities are absent. Distinct nucleotide sequences in the sample also encode this CDR3. Healthy HIV-negative adults with no recently reported acute infections or vaccinations were included as donors. All donors were Caucasian adults living in Nashville, Tennessee, USA. CD4+ T cells were enriched by magnetic negative selection; naive cells were then positively selected on CD45RA, and the negative fraction formed the memory subset. After blood collection by leukapheresis, PBMCs were isolated using Ficoll-Histopaque density gradient centrifugation and then cryopreserved in the vapor phase of liquid nitrogen. Purity and quantity of every magnetically sorted T cell population were checked by analytical flow cytometry. Each sorted fraction had its genomic DNA isolated and then quantified by UV absorbance on a Nanodrop 2000c.

These data originate in a study of shared clonotypes between healthy human individuals (dated by TCRdb to about 2020). Background for the entire study: The cohort comprised two women and three men aged 18 to 49 years. For each donor, three plates each were used for CD4 naive and CD4 memory, two plates were used for CD8 naive, and one plate was used for CD8 memory. The study deeply sequenced blood TCR repertoires of five healthy adults to estimate repertoire size and the extent of clonotype sharing between individuals. To increase sequencing depth and limit assay-specific biases, TCR repertoire library preparation and sequencing were carried out by different laboratories using diverse techniques. Leukapheresis yielded between about 0.8 and 9.5 billion PBMCs per donor. Beyond this particular receptor, the publication reports: Based on pairwise subsampling, the degree of clonotype sharing among donors was expected to be affected by sequencing depth. Only blood was sampled, and tissue TCR repertoires likely differ from those in blood. Approximately 5% of naive CD4, 3.5% of naive CD8, roughly 2.4% of memory CD4, and 0.4% of memory CD8 clonotypes were shared across several donors. Because the study included only a small number of donors, the genetic and exposure-history diversity represented was limited. Larger estimated clonotype richness was generally found for naive subsets than for memory subsets. Rarefaction of sorted-subset datasets indicated incomplete sequencing despite the large sequencing depth. Compared with non-shared clonotypes, clonotypes shared by all four sorted-subset donors had higher generation probabilities.

From a lookup of the germline V gene, CDR1 and CDR2 are KGHSH and LQKENI. Relative to germline, V is missing 3 bases and J is missing 1 base, with 1 base of the junction outside any gene match. From its cysteine to its phenylalanine, the CDR3 spans 16 amino acids. Of all the DNA, just the CDR3 is kept, 48 bases in frame from base 1. Using the deep immunoSEQ assay, TCR CDR3 regions were amplified from genomic DNA by multiplex PCR. Extracted genomic DNA from each cell subset was spread evenly across all wells of several immunoSEQ 96-well plates, with each plate serving as a replicate. For sorted subsets, roughly 0.2 ug genomic DNA, equal to about 30,000 T cell genomes, was loaded into each replicate PCR. The purified libraries were quantified using a Qubit 3.0 fluorometer, sized with a Bioanalyzer 2100, and then quantified again using the KAPA Library Quantification kit. Each immunoSEQ 96-well plate was sequenced on its own single-read 150-cycle Illumina NextSeq 550 flow cell. Per the source publication's procedure: Because the immunoSEQ output held only junctional sequences and lacked quality scores, the filtering could not match the filtering applied to full-length reads. To assign V/J genes and CDR3, sequences were annotated against IMGT germline references using PyIR, a Python wrapper for IgBLAST v1.9. Reads were filtered out if the reads had weak V/J assignments (E-value above 1e-6), no CDR3, stop codons, out-of-frame junctions, or ambiguous translated residues. V3J clonotypes were defined as sequences sharing the same inferred V gene, J gene, and CDR3 amino acid sequence. Percentage overlap between repertoires was calculated by dividing the number of shared unique clonotypes by the size of the smaller repertoire. Three approaches were used to assess repertoire richness: RTK rarefaction, the Chao1 estimator, and Recon v2.1 estimates of unobserved clonotypes. Generation probabilities for all TCRbeta clonotypes obtained by the gDNA method from four donors were computed using OLGA. The table comes from immuneACCESS by way of TCRdb, which keeps in-frame sequences with V and J called. Part of the clones is missing from these tables; in studies checked, under half for an unresolved V gene and the rest for unknown reasons. The V and J calls and the clone size are those of that table, but D and trimming were determined from the DNA. The sample table contains approximately 2.3 million clones; only one count was recorded for 93% of them. The ten biggest clones cover about 0.37% of the sample.

This sequence originates from a man younger than 30 in good health. Some clones in this sample may be carry-over from other donors' samples. The sample comprised naive CD4+ T cells from PBMCs. The cell subset or site label, as the study defines it: CD45RA+ positively selected. The chain was built from TRBV18 and TRBJ2-2; 11 bases in the junction line up with TRBD2. The CDR3 region has the sequence CASSPGLAVNTGELFF. DNA sequence: TGTGCCAGCTCACCGGGACTAGCGGTGAACACCGGGGAGCTGTTTTTT.